These 23 T cell receptor beta chains were all obtained from the same sample, sequenced in a study of cytomegalovirus exposure and HLA in healthy donors. PCR primers comprised 60 Vbeta and 13 Jbeta primers. Using immunoSEQ multiplex PCR, the repertoire was profiled, and TCRdb retains in-frame clones only, with some absent. The sample includes about 160,000 clones, over 80% of them seen just once. The sample taken for sequencing was PBMCs. Receptors originate from a young woman in good health and CMV-seronegative.

This clone was seen only a few times. V gene TRBV6-5 combines with J gene TRBJ2-7; TRBD2 might be the D (6 bases). Germline V CDR1 and CDR2: MNHEY, SVGAGI. The germline V and J ends were trimmed by 2 bases and 3 bases, with 11 bases remaining between them. The CDR3 is made up of 14 amino acids. CDR3 sequence reads: CASSYGASDYEQYF. The CDR3 DNA reads as TGTGCCAGCAGTTACGGGGCTAGCGACTACGAGCAGTACTTC.

The chain recombines TRBV27 with TRBJ1-1, with TRBD1 matching over 7 bases. This CDR3 is built from 14 residues. Trimming at V came to 10 bases and at J to 2 bases, leaving 10 bases not matched to a gene. Germline-derived CDR1 and CDR2 are MNHEY and SMNVEV (reference sequence). Here the CDR3 DNA reads TGTGCCACCAAACCGGGACAGCGAAACACTGAAGCTTTCTTT. Translation: CATKPGQRNTEAFF.

Only a few counts were recorded for this clone. This chain uses TRBV11-2 with TRBJ1-1; D not resolved. The germline CDR1 and CDR2 sequences are SGHAT and FQNNGV. The CDR3 extends over 13 amino acids. V lost 2 bases and J 5 bases, leaving 9 bases between the germline ends. The CDR3 DNA reads as TGTGCCAGCAGCTTAAAGGAGGATACTGAAGCTTTCTTT. Its protein is CASSLKEDTEAFF.

In this sample, this clone turned up a few times. The CDR3 loop reads CAREETGHEQYF. The CDR3 coding sequence is TGTGCCAGAGAAGAGACAGGACACGAGCAGTACTTC. The chain links TRBV5-3 to TRBJ2-7; a weak D match, TRBD1 (6 bases). TRBV5-3 is classed as an ORF, of uncertain function. The V and J ends lost 7 bases and 5 bases respectively, with 13 bases between them. This CDR3 has 12 amino acids.

Comment on this clone: At the DNA level, this CDR3 is encoded by other sequences in the same sample as well. The genes are TRBV19 and TRBJ2-7; D ambiguous. Between the trimmed V and J ends, which lost 1 base and 0 bases, there was a span of 4 bases. This CDR3 is 13 amino acids long. Germline CDR1 LNHDA, CDR2 SQIVND (reference sequence). The CDR3 spells CASSIGSSYEQYF. CDR3 bases: TGTGCCAGTAGTATAGGGAGCTCCTACGAGCAGTACTTC.

Turning to this clone: One end of the junction fails to match germline, which may point to a read error. The genes are TRBV29-1 and TRBJ2-6, with D maybe TRBD1 (5 bases). The germline gives CDR1 SQVTM, CDR2 ANQGSEA. The CDR3 length is 13 residues. In DNA form, the CDR3 reads TGCAGCGTTACCAACTCTGGGGCCAACGGCCTGACTTTC. This sequence encodes CSVTNSGANGLTF.

The gene calls are TRBV6-5 and TRBJ2-7, with a possible D match to TRBD2 (5 bases). The ends were cut back, 0 bases at V and 2 bases at J, with 8 bases in the middle. The CDR3 runs to 14 residues. CDR1 is MNHEY and CDR2 is SVGAGI in the germline V gene. The CDR3 sequence: CASSYSAGTYEQYF. CDR3 DNA: TGTGCCAGCAGTTACTCTGCGGGCACCTACGAGCAGTACTTC.

In its sample, this clone was seen once. The CDR3 nucleotides are TGTGCCAGCAGCGATTCGGGGACAGCCTTCTATGGCTACACCTTC. This gives the protein CASSDSGTAFYGYTF. The V call is TRBV6-1, the J call TRBJ1-2; TRBD1 aligns across 7 bases. The ends lost 6 bases at V and 4 bases at J; junction bases unmatched: 11. Germline CDR1 is MNHNS and CDR2 is SASEGT. CDR3 length: 15 amino acids.

CDR3 in amino acids: CASGTSGGYEQYF. The DNA for the CDR3 is TGTGCCAGTGGGACTAGCGGGGGATACGAGCAGTACTTC. This chain connects TRBV6-6 to TRBJ2-7; 14 bases line up with TRBD2. V shed 9 bases, J shed 4 bases, and the junction held 2 bases outside the gene matches. Germline V lookup: CDR1 MNHNY, CDR2 SVGAGI (reference sequence). The CDR3 is 13 amino acids.

This rearrangement joins TRBV11-2 to TRBJ2-7, with a tentative D call TRBD1 (5 bases). CDR3 length: 13 residues. CDR1 is SGHAT and CDR2 is FQNNGV in the germline V gene. The germline V and J ends were trimmed by 4 bases and 3 bases, with 10 bases remaining between them. This chain's CDR3 is CASSSTVGYEQYF. The CDR3 nucleotides are TGTGCCAGCAGCTCGACAGTGGGCTACGAGCAGTACTTC.

The V gene is TRBV27, the J gene TRBJ2-6; D ambiguous. The CDR3 loop spans 13 amino acids. V was clipped by 2 bases and J by 5 bases, with 4 bases between them. Germline CDR1 MNHEY, CDR2 SMNVEV (reference sequence). The CDR3 sequence is CASSLSRANVLTF. The CDR3 nucleotides read TGTGCCAGCAGTTTAAGCAGGGCCAACGTCCTGACTTTC.

This chain connects TRBV5-1 to TRBJ2-5, with 8 bases matching TRBD1. Trimming removed 9 bases from V and 3 bases from J; junction bases left unmatched: 13. Germline lookup yields CDR1 SGHRS and CDR2 YFSETQ. The length of the CDR3 is 15 residues. Here the CDR3 DNA reads TGCGCCACCAAGACCGGGCAGGGGGCTAAAGAGACCCAGTACTTC. Translated, it gives CATKTGQGAKETQYF. Full variable domain (outside the CDR3, taken from reference TRBV5-1 and TRBJ2-5): KAGVTQTPRYLIKTRGQQVTLSCSPISGHRSVSWYQQTPGQGLQFLFEYFSETQRNKGNFPGRFSGRQFSNSRSEMNVSTLELGDSALYLCATKTGQGAKETQYFGPGTRLLVL.

V and J are TRBV2 and TRBJ2-1; D is possibly TRBD2 (7 bases). Per the germline V gene, CDR1 is SNHLY and CDR2 is FYNNEI. V lost 1 base and J 10 bases, leaving 17 bases between the germline ends. The length of the CDR3 is 15 residues. The CDR3 DNA sequence: TGTGCCAGCAGTGAAGGGAGGGGGGGGGTACAAGAGCAGTTCTTC. Protein product: CASSEGRGGVQEQFF.

The V gene is TRBV5-1, the J gene TRBJ2-3, with D uncertain. Per the germline V gene, CDR1 is SGHRS and CDR2 is YFSETQ. The CDR3 has 15 residues. V shed 2 bases and J shed 0 bases, with 10 bases lying between them. The CDR3 DNA reads TGCGCCAGCAGCTTTTCACAGAGCAGCACAGATACGCAGTATTTT. Its translation is CASSFSQSSTDTQYF.

The V and J genes are TRBV30 and TRBJ1-1, with unresolved D. V shed 0 bases and J shed 8 bases, with 7 bases lying between them. The germline gives CDR1 GTSNPN, CDR2 SVGIG (reference sequence). CDR3 length: 11 residues. The CDR3 reads CAWSVAGEAFF. DNA for the CDR3: TGTGCCTGGAGTGTAGCGGGAGAAGCTTTCTTT.

The J gene is TRBJ1-6, the V gene TRBV10-3, with 8 bases lining up with TRBD1. This CDR3 spans 13 amino acids. Per germline, CDR1 ENHRY and CDR2 SYGVKD. Trimming took 6 bases from V and 8 from J; bases not matched to a gene: 3. CDR3 in amino acids: CAIRDRDDSPLHF. The DNA of the CDR3 is TGTGCCATCAGGGACAGGGATGATTCACCCCTCCACTTT.

The chain has TRBV6-4 and TRBJ2-2; 8 bases are shared with TRBD1. Looked up from germline, CDR1 is MRHNA and CDR2 is SNTAGT. CDR3 length equals 15 residues. With 3 bases clipped from V and 7 bases from J, the junction kept 7 bases outside the gene matches. The CDR3 reads CASSEWPGGFGELFF. The CDR3, as DNA: TGTGCCAGCAGTGAATGGCCAGGGGGCTTCGGGGAGCTGTTTTTT.

The chain employs TRBV11-2 and TRBJ2-1, with 7 bases matching TRBD1. After removal of 1 base from V and 9 bases from J, the junction contained 9 bases not matched to a gene. The germline V gene has CDR1 SGHAT and CDR2 FQNNGV. CDR3 length equals 15 residues. The CDR3 loop is CASSLVSGGAAEQFF. DNA for the CDR3: TGTGCCAGCAGCTTAGTCTCAGGGGGTGCAGCTGAGCAGTTCTTC.

The gene calls are TRBV28 and TRBJ1-3, with D perhaps TRBD1 (6 bases). The CDR3 spans 14 residues. CDR1 is MDHEN, CDR2 SYDVKM, per germline. Trimming shortened V by 7 bases and J by 4 bases, and 14 bases separated the two germline ends. In DNA, the CDR3 is TGTGCCAGCAATGCGGGCAGGGGCGGAAACACCATATATTTT. Its translation: CASNAGRGGNTIYF.

This clone was detected once. Sequence at one end of the junction differs from germline and may be a read error. The CDR3 DNA follows: TGCGCCGGCAGCTTGGAACAGGGCCCCTACGAGCAGTACTTC. Translation gives CAGSLEQGPYEQYF. The V and J genes are TRBV5-1 and TRBJ2-7, with TRBD1 as a possible D gene (6 bases). Germline lookup yields CDR1 SGHRS and CDR2 YFSETQ. The CDR3 totals 14 residues.

This rearrangement joins TRBV6-1 to TRBJ2-3; TRBD1 agrees at 11 bases. The V segment lost 1 base and the J segment 1 base; nucleotides outside the gene matches: 13. The CDR3 covers 20 residues. The germline CDR1 and CDR2 sequences are MNHNS and SASEGT. CDR3 protein: CASSEGRTGGTELGTDTQYF. In DNA, the CDR3 is TGTGCCAGCAGTGAAGGGAGGACAGGGGGCACGGAATTGGGCACAGATACGCAGTATTTT.

The rearrangement joins TRBV19 to TRBJ2-7; 9 bases line up with TRBD2. Per the germline V gene, CDR1 is LNHDA and CDR2 is SQIVND (reference sequence). The CDR3 covers 15 residues. V dropped 9 bases and J dropped 2; count of bases not matched to a gene: 11. The CDR3 is CARTSGDLQAYEQYF. CDR3 in DNA: TGTGCCAGGACTAGCGGTGACCTACAGGCCTACGAGCAGTACTTC.

The rearrangement joins TRBV7-9 to TRBJ1-3; D uncertain. Looked up from germline, CDR1 is SEHNR and CDR2 is FQNEAQ (reference sequence). The CDR3 loop spans 15 amino acids. Trimming left V 7 bases short and J 2 bases short, with 15 bases between. The CDR3 loop reads CASTLGSPPGNTIYF. The CDR3 DNA sequence: TGTGCCAGCACCCTAGGGAGTCCCCCTGGAAACACCATATATTTT.